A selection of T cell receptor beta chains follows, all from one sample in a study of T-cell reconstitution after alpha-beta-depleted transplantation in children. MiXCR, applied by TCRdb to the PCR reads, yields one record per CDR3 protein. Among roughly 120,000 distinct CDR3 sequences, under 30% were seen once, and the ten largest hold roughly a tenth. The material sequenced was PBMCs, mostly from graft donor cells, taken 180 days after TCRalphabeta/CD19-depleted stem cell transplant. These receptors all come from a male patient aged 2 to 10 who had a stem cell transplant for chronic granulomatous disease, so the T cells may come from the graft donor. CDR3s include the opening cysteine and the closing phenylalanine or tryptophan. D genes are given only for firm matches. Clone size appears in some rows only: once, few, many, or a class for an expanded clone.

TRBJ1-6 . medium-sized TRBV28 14 TGTGCCAGCAGACGACAGGTTTTTGATTCACCCCTCCACTTT CASRRQVFDSPLHF
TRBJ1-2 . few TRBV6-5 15 TGTGCCAGCAGTTACTCGACAGCTCCTAACTATGGCTACACCTTC CASSYSTAPNYGYTF
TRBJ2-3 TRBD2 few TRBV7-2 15 TGTGCCAGCAGCTTAACGGGCGGGAGAACAGATACGCAGTATTTT CASSLTGGRTDTQYF
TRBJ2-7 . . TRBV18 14 TGTGCCAGCTCACCACCGGGCCCAGTAGACGAGCAGTACTTC CASSPPGPVDEQYF
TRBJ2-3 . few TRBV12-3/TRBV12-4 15 TGTGCCAGCACCACTCGACGACCGCTGACGGAGCCCCAGTATTTT CASTTRRPLTEPQYF
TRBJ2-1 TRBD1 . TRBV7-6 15 TGTGCCAGCAGCTCCCGACAGGGCCTCTACAATGAGCAGTTCTTC CASSSRQGLYNEQFF
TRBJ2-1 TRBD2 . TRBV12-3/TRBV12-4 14 TGTGCCGCGGCATGGGGACTAGAAGTCTTCGAGCAGTTCTTC CAAAWGLEVFEQFF
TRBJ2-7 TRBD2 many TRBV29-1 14 TGCAGCGTTGACGGGGCTAGCGGGACCTACGAGCAGTACTTC CSVDGASGTYEQYF
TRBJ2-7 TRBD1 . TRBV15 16 TGTGCCACCAGCAGAGAAGACGGACAGGGGTTCTACGAGCAGTACTTC CATSREDGQGFYEQYF
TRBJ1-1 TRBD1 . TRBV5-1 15 TGCGCCAGCAGCCCCATCAAACAGGGGATGACTGAAGCTTTCTTT CASSPIKQGMTEAFF
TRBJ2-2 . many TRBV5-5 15 TGTGCCAGCAGCCCCAATTCCCTTGGGACCGGGGAGCTGTTTTTT CASSPNSLGTGELFF
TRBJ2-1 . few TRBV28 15 TGTGCCAGCAGGCTACCGGTGGCAGGGGTACATGAGCAGTTCTTC CASRLPVAGVHEQFF
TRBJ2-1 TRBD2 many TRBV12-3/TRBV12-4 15 TGTGCCAGCAGCCTGACTAGCGGGCAATACAATGAGCAGTTCTTC CASSLTSGQYNEQFF
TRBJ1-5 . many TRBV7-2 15 TGTGCCAGCAGCTTCCGGGGGATCCAGAATCAGCCCCAGCATTTT CASSFRGIQNQPQHF
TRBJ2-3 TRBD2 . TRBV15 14 TGTGCCACCAGCAGACAAGCTAGCGGACCGTCACGGTATTTT CATSRQASGPSRYF
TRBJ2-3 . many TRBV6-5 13 TGTGCCAGCAGTTTCCACTACACAGATACGCAGTATTTT CASSFHYTDTQYF
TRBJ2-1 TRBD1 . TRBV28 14 TGTGCCAGCAGTTCCCCGGGACAGGGGCTTGAGCAGTTCTTC CASSSPGQGLEQFF
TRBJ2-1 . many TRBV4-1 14 TGCGCCAGCAGCCAAGTCGGGGATGGCAATGAGCAGTTCTTC CASSQVGDGNEQFF
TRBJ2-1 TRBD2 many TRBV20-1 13 TGCAGTGCTACCGGGAGGGCCTACAATGAGCAGTTCTTC CSATGRAYNEQFF
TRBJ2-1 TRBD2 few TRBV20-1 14 TGCAGTGCTAGAGATAGCGGGAGGGCCAATGAGCAGTTCTTC CSARDSGRANEQFF
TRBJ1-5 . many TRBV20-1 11 TGCAGTGCTAGAACGGGTCAGCCCCAGCATTTT CSARTGQPQHF
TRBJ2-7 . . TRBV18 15 TGTGCCAGCTCATCCGACTACCTTCACTTCTACGAGCAGTACTTC CASSSDYLHFYEQYF
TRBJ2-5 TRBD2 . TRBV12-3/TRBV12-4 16 TGTGCCAGCAGTCTACGCCTAGCGGAGATCCAAGAGACCCAGTACTTC CASSLRLAEIQETQYF
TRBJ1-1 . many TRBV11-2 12 TGTGCCAGCAGCTTAGGGGTCACTGAAGCTTTCTTT CASSLGVTEAFF
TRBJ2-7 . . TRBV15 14 TGTGCCACCAGCAGAGATTCCGAGACGTTCGAGCAGTACTTC CATSRDSETFEQYF
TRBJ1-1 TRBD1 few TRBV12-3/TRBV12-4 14 TGTGCCAGCAGTTGGGAGGGGGCTAGCACTGAAGCTTTCTTT CASSWEGASTEAFF
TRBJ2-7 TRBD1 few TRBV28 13 TGTGCCAGCAGGGGACAGGGGGTTACCGAGCAGTACTTC CASRGQGVTEQYF
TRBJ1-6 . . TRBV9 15 TGTGCCAGCAGCGTAGGGGGGGCCCATAATTCACCCCTCCACTTT CASSVGGAHNSPLHF
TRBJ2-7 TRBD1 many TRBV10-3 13 TGTGCCATCAGTGACGGACAGGTTTACGAGCAGTACTTC CAISDGQVYEQYF
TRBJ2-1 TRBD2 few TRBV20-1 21 TGCAGTGCTAGAGATCTGTATGCGGGACTAGCGACTTCGAGGAGAAACAATGAGCAGTTCTTC CSARDLYAGLATSRRNNEQFF